This TCR beta chain was documented in a study of T cells after yellow fever vaccination. Study-level background: The SMART-Seq v4 Ultra Low Input method served to prepare the low-cell-number fractions.

Template-switching 5'RACE yielded the TCR cDNA; a universal primer site and UMIs were added in the process. Each CDR3 protein is one row after TCRdb ran MiXCR on the 5' RACE reads. The table lists a few hundred thousand distinct CDR3 sequences, roughly 6.2% of them singletons. This clonotype was observed many times. Its target is unknown. Study-wide points: A small share of clonotypes appeared in both CD4 and CD8 compartments. Among primary-vaccination clones, most reappeared after the booster, at 95% to 96% for CD4 and about 90% for CD8.

Trimming cost V 4 bases and J 7 bases; bases outside gene matches: 7. This CDR3 comprises 15 residues. This material consisted of PBMCs, taken 5 days after the yellow fever booster vaccination. This receptor was identified in a man aged 30 to 39 who received the YFV17D yellow fever vaccine. The V call is TRBV12-3 or TRBV12-4, the J call TRBJ2-2; 9 bases line up with TRBD2. CDR3 DNA: TGTGCCAGCAGTTCCGCGGGAGGGTCAGGCGGGGAGCTGTTTTTT. Translating gives CASSSAGGSGGELFF.